A single sample gave rise to the 16 T cell receptor beta chains below, sequenced in a study of a mutant IDH1 vaccine in newly diagnosed glioma. The antigens for these receptors are not known. Here immunoSEQ multiplex PCR was the method, and the copy in TCRdb shows in-frame clones only, minus some. The sample carries 58,000 or so clones, over 70% recorded once. Noted time point: week 23, last vaccination. Doses consisted of 300 ug of mutant IDH1 20-mer peptide each, paired with topical imiquimod. This material consisted of PBMCs, taken from a glioma patient whose treatment included an IDH1 peptide vaccine. These receptors came from a middle-aged man with glioma.

The chain carries TRBV5-1 and TRBJ1-4, with D uncertain. Deletions cut 0 bases from V and 7 bases from J, with 10 bases between. The CDR3 length is 14 residues. Germline CDR1 and CDR2: SGHRS and YFSETQ. The DNA for the CDR3 is TGCGCCAGCAGCTTGGGAAGCCGACTTGAAAAACTGTTTTTT. Residues: CASSLGSRLEKLFF.

The V gene is TRBV25-1, the J gene TRBJ2-7; 13 bases line up with TRBD2. This CDR3 contains 16 residues. V dropped 3 bases and J dropped 7; count of bases not matched to a gene: 9. Germline V CDR1 and CDR2: MGHDK, SYGVNS. CDR3 amino acids: CASSELGTSGTREQYF. CDR3 sequence (DNA): TGTGCCAGCAGTGAGTTGGGGACTAGCGGGACGCGGGAGCAGTACTTC.

CDR3 amino acids: CASSQGQGPNTGELFF. The CDR3 coding sequence is TGCGCCAGCAGCCAAGGACAGGGACCGAACACCGGGGAGCTGTTTTTT. The rearrangement joins TRBV4-1 to TRBJ2-2; 7 bases agree with TRBD1. The V gene's germline CDR1 is MGHRA and CDR2 YSYEKL. The CDR3 has 16 residues. The trim removed 1 base at V and 0 bases at J, leaving 2 bases unmatched.

The genes are TRBV10-3 and TRBJ2-7; a possible D gene is TRBD2 (6 bases). This CDR3 has 15 residues. CDR1 is ENHRY, CDR2 SYGVKD, per germline. V gave up 0 bases and J gave up 2 bases, with 11 bases separating them. CDR3 region: CAISESVGGPYEQYF. CDR3 nucleotides: TGTGCCATCAGTGAGTCTGTGGGGGGACCCTACGAGCAGTACTTC.

This clone was counted once. The V and J genes are TRBV19 and TRBJ2-5, with a tentative D call TRBD2 (5 bases). V lost 3 bases to trimming and J lost 5 bases, with 10 bases between them. Germline V gives CDR1 LNHDA, CDR2 SQIVND (reference sequence). This CDR3 has 13 amino acids. The CDR3 DNA reads TGTGCCAGTAGTATGAGGGCTAGCGAGACCCAGTACTTC. This codes for CASSMRASETQYF. Supplemented by reference TRBV19 and TRBJ2-5, the full variable domain reads DGGITQSPKYLFRKEGQNVTLSCEQNLNHDAMYWYRQDPGQGLRLIYYSQIVNDFQKGDIAEGYSVSREKKESFPLTVTSAQKNPTAFYLCASSMRASETQYFGPGTRLLVL.

This rearrangement joins TRBV5-1 to TRBJ2-3; tentative D call: TRBD2 (5 bases). The CDR3 spans 16 residues. Germline CDR1 reads SGHRS; CDR2 reads YFSETQ. V was cut by 1 base and J by 0 bases, with 12 bases left in between. CDR3 bases: TGCGCCAGCAGCTTGATCGCCCGACTAAGCACAGATACGCAGTATTTT. It codes for CASSLIARLSTDTQYF.

The chain is built from TRBV30 and TRBJ2-7; D call uncertain. The CDR3 contains 12 residues. Trimming pared 3 bases from V and 1 base from J, leaving 7 bases between. Germline V lookup: CDR1 GTSNPN, CDR2 SVGIG (reference sequence). Here the CDR3 reads CAWRVESYEQYF. CDR3 in DNA: TGTGCCTGGAGGGTAGAGTCCTACGAGCAGTACTTC.

This clone was counted a single time. This sequence joins TRBV19 and TRBJ1-5; D not certain. This CDR3 region has 17 residues. V dropped 4 bases and J dropped 6 bases, with 22 bases sitting between them. The V gene's germline CDR1 is LNHDA and CDR2 SQIVND (reference sequence). The chain's CDR3 is CASSTLLGSSDFQPQHF. The CDR3 nucleotides are TGTGCCAGTAGTACACTTTTGGGGTCGTCGGATTTTCAGCCCCAGCATTTT.

CDR3 sequence: CASSEPANTEAFF. The CDR3 DNA follows: TGCGCCAGCAGCGAACCAGCTAACACTGAAGCTTTCTTT. The J gene is TRBJ1-1, the V gene TRBV5-1, with D uncertain. The CDR3 is made up of 13 amino acids. Trimming left V 4 bases short and J 2 bases short, with 9 bases between. Per the germline V gene, CDR1 is SGHRS and CDR2 is YFSETQ.

V gene TRBV5-1 combines with J gene TRBJ2-3; TRBD2 aligns across 8 bases. The trim removed 4 bases at V and 0 bases at J, leaving 7 bases unmatched. The CDR3 spans 16 residues. The germline gives CDR1 SGHRS, CDR2 YFSETQ. CDR3 nucleotide sequence: TGCGCCAGCAGCCCGCCAGCTAGCGGGAGCACAGATACGCAGTATTTT. Protein product: CASSPPASGSTDTQYF.

The V call is TRBV18, the J call TRBJ2-2, with D unresolved. Per the germline V gene, CDR1 is KGHSH and CDR2 is LQKENI. The length of the CDR3 is 13 residues. Trimming left V 1 base short and J 3 bases short, with 3 bases between. The DNA of the CDR3 is TGTGCCAGCTCACCACATGACACCGGGGAGCTGTTTTTT. Protein sequence: CASSPHDTGELFF.

The J gene is TRBJ2-3, the V gene TRBV7-9; 8 bases align to TRBD1. Germline loops: CDR1 SEHNR, CDR2 FQNEAQ (reference sequence). This CDR3 has 15 residues. The ends lost 4 bases at V and 4 bases at J; junction bases unmatched: 7. CDR3 sequence reads: CASSSGQGAADTQYF. The DNA for the CDR3 is TGTGCCAGCAGCTCCGGACAGGGTGCGGCAGATACGCAGTATTTT.

The chain uses TRBV9 and TRBJ2-7; unclear D gene. Between the trimmed V and J ends, which lost 0 bases and 0 bases, there was a span of 10 bases. The CDR3 loop spans 15 amino acids. Per the germline V gene, CDR1 is SGDLS and CDR2 is YYNGEE. The CDR3 sequence is CASSVGVTSSYEQYF. CDR3 DNA: TGTGCCAGCAGCGTAGGAGTTACAAGCTCCTACGAGCAGTACTTC.

In DNA form, the CDR3 reads TGTGCCAGCAGCAGACTTATGGGAGGGAACACTGAAGCTTTCTTT. Its protein is CASSRLMGGNTEAFF. This chain uses TRBV9 with TRBJ1-1; the D is unclear. Germline V CDR1 and CDR2: SGDLS, YYNGEE. The CDR3 contains 15 residues. The V end lost 4 bases, the J end lost 1 base, and 14 bases lay between the germline ends.

The chain employs TRBV7-2 and TRBJ1-3; D gene uncertain. The ends were cut back, 6 bases at V and 4 bases at J, with 10 bases in the middle. Per the germline V gene, CDR1 is SGHTA and CDR2 is FQGNSA. CDR3 length: 13 amino acids. CDR3 DNA sequence: TGTGCCAGCAGGGTGATGGGAGGAAACACCATATATTTT. Residues: CASRVMGGNTIYF.

The V call is TRBV5-6, the J call TRBJ2-7; 7 nucleotides align to TRBD1. CDR1 and CDR2 from the germline V gene are SGHDT and YYEEEE. V lost 2 bases, J lost 4 bases, and 3 bases stayed unmatched. The CDR3 consists of 13 residues. CDR3 in DNA: TGTGCCAGCAGCTTCGACAGGGATTACGAGCAGTACTTC. Translated: CASSFDRDYEQYF. The whole variable domain, remainder taken from reference TRBV5-6 and TRBJ2-7, is DAGVTQSPTHLIKTRGQQVTLRCSPKSGHDTVSWYQQALGQGPQFIFQYYEEEERQRGNFPDRFSGHQFPNYSSELNVNALLLGDSALYLCASSFDRDYEQYFGPGTRLTVT.